This T cell receptor (beta chain) is drawn from a study of vaccination and CD4 T cells after COVID-19. On the study more broadly: Overlapping peptides of the spike proteins of SARS-CoV-2, HCoV-NL63, HCoV-OC43 and HCoV-229E were used for cell stimulation.

The Oncomine TCR Beta short-read assay was applied to DNA of cultured CD4+ T cells. TCRdb redid the calling of the PCR reads with MiXCR, one entry per CDR3 protein. Among roughly 6,500 distinct CDR3 sequences, 52% were seen once, and the ten largest hold more than 20%. A word on this clonotype: What it binds is not known.

This sample's treatment: roughly ten-day PBMC culture with coronavirus spike peptide pools or control peptides (ViraFEST assay). Gathering of the CD4+ T cells, from the unexposed donor, took place before the COVID-19 pandemic (2011-2018). The TCR comes from a human donor in good health. The sequencing input was CD4+ T cells from blood, cultured in vitro.

This CDR3 is CASSLGGIAYGYTF. CDR3 in DNA: TGTGCCAGCAGCTTAGGGGGGATTGCCTACGGCTACACCTTC. The chain has TRBV7-9 and TRBJ1-2; TRBD1 might be the D (5 bases). Germline V gene lookup returns CDR1 SEHNR and CDR2 FQNEAQ (reference sequence). V lost 1 base, J lost 8 bases, and 14 bases lay in between. CDR3 length: 14 residues.